The 18 T cell receptor beta chains below all came from one sample that was sequenced in a study of OX40 agonist ivuxolimab in advanced cancers. The method was immunoSEQ multiplex PCR; TCRdb's version includes in-frame clones alone and lacks a portion of them. This sample has about 73,000 clones, with roughly 86% found just once. This material consisted of CD4+ or CD8+ T cells sorted from blood, taken in a trial of the OX40 agonist ivuxolimab. All receptors derive from an adult with an advanced solid tumor such as melanoma, head and neck, liver or kidney cancer.

The DNA of the CDR3 is TGTGCCAGCAGTCCTTCACCGTCGGGGCCCCAGCATTTT. It encodes CASSPSPSGPQHF. The chain uses TRBV7-3 and TRBJ1-5; D unresolved. The CDR3 is 13 residues long. Trimming pared 6 bases from V and 9 bases from J, leaving 15 bases between. The germline V gene encodes CDR1 SGHTA and CDR2 FQGTGA.

The V gene is TRBV4-2, the J gene TRBJ2-2; D is perhaps TRBD2 (6 bases). CDR1 is LGHNA and CDR2 is YNFKEQ in the germline V gene. The CDR3 is 16 residues long. V was trimmed by 5 bases and J by 6 bases, leaving 19 bases between them. The CDR3 nucleotides read TGTGCCAGCAGCTTGGCGGGGAGAGTAGGGGCCGGGGAGCTGTTTTTT. It specifies CASSLAGRVGAGELFF.

The V and J genes are TRBV10-3 and TRBJ1-1, with D tentatively TRBD1 (5 bases). Germline V CDR1 and CDR2: ENHRY, SYGVKD. Trimming took off 4 bases at V and 3 bases at J, with 12 bases between the two ends. This CDR3 contains 14 residues. The CDR3 DNA reads TGTGCCATCAGTGGCTTAGGAGGGGACACTGAAGCTTTCTTT. Protein sequence: CAISGLGGDTEAFF.

The chain employs TRBV4-1 and TRBJ1-3; D not certain. The CDR3 is 14 residues long. Germline CDR1 is MGHRA and CDR2 is YSYEKL. The germline V and J ends were trimmed by 4 bases and 1 base, with 8 bases remaining between them. The CDR3 region is CASSRVTSGNTIYF. The DNA of the CDR3 is TGCGCCAGCAGCCGAGTGACTTCTGGAAACACCATATATTTT.

The chain joins TRBV7-2 to TRBJ1-5; D gene uncertain. The V and J ends lost 5 bases and 6 bases respectively, with 8 bases between them. The CDR3 extends over 12 amino acids. In germline, CDR1 is SGHTA, CDR2 FQGNSA. CDR3: CASSANRQPQHF. The DNA for the CDR3 is TGTGCCAGCAGCGCAAACCGTCAGCCCCAGCATTTT.

The chain recombines TRBV6-5 with TRBJ2-7, with TRBD2 matching over 13 bases. The CDR3 totals 14 residues. Germline V gene data show CDR1 as MNHEY and CDR2 as SVGAGI. V trimming: 6 bases; J trimming: 4 bases; junction bases outside the gene matches: 3. As DNA, the CDR3 is TGTGCCAGCAGCAAGACTAGCGGGAGGTACGAGCAGTACTTC. Residues: CASSKTSGRYEQYF.

The chain is built from TRBV30 and TRBJ2-6, with 9 bases fitting TRBD1. The length of the CDR3 is 17 residues. CDR1 GTSNPN and CDR2 SVGIG come from the germline V gene (reference sequence). The junction had 8 bases not matched to a gene; V was cut back by 5 bases and J by 0 bases. The CDR3, as DNA: TGTGCCTGGCTCCGGGACAGGGCTAGCTCTGGGGCCAACGTCCTGACTTTC. Its protein is CAWLRDRASSGANVLTF.

The chain carries TRBV19 and TRBJ1-5; TRBD1 aligns across 9 bases. CDR3 length equals 16 residues. From germline, CDR1 is LNHDA and CDR2 SQIVND (reference sequence). The V segment lost 5 bases and the J segment 3 bases; nucleotides outside the gene matches: 8. CDR3 coding DNA: TGTGCCAGTAGTCCGTGGACAGGGGCTAACAATCAGCCCCAGCATTTT. Translating it yields CASSPWTGANNQPQHF.

The chain is built from TRBV5-1 and TRBJ2-3; D may be TRBD1 (5 bases). The CDR3 spans 12 residues. V was shortened by 1 base and J by 5 bases, with 5 bases between the two germline ends. The germline CDR1 and CDR2 sequences are SGHRS and YFSETQ. The CDR3 here is CASSLQGDTQYF. CDR3 nucleotide sequence: TGCGCCAGCAGCTTGCAGGGAGATACGCAGTATTTT.

This chain links TRBV29-1 with TRBJ2-1; TRBD1 aligns across 7 bases. Trimming removed 7 bases from V and 9 bases from J; junction bases left unmatched: 12. The CDR3 is 13 residues long. From germline, CDR1 is SQVTM and CDR2 ANQGSEA. The CDR3 region is CSATPQGIGEQFF. DNA for the CDR3: TGCAGCGCAACCCCACAGGGGATAGGTGAGCAGTTCTTC.

This sequence joins TRBV19 and TRBJ2-1; no definite D call. The CDR3 totals 14 residues. The V end was cut by 5 bases, the J end by 0 bases, with 8 bases between. Germline CDR1 LNHDA, CDR2 SQIVND (reference sequence). This CDR3 is CASSHAFSYNEQFF. The CDR3 DNA sequence: TGTGCCAGTAGTCACGCATTCTCCTACAATGAGCAGTTCTTC.

The chain uses TRBV19 and TRBJ2-3, with TRBD1 matching 7 bases. From germline, CDR1 is LNHDA and CDR2 SQIVND (reference sequence). The V gene end was trimmed by 6 bases and the J gene end by 0 bases; junction bases not matched to a gene: 6. The CDR3 has 15 amino acids. The CDR3 sequence: CASRRTGTSTDTQYF. The CDR3 DNA reads TGTGCCAGTAGGCGGACAGGAACTAGCACAGATACGCAGTATTTT.

This chain connects TRBV5-1 to TRBJ2-3; D perhaps matches TRBD2 (6 bases). The V end lost 4 bases, the J end lost 1 base, and 16 bases lay between the germline ends. The CDR3 is 16 amino acids. Germline CDR1 reads SGHRS; CDR2 reads YFSETQ. The CDR3 is CASSANPSEGTDTQYF. Here the CDR3 DNA reads TGCGCCAGCAGCGCTAACCCTAGCGAGGGCACAGATACGCAGTATTTT.

The chain combines TRBV5-1 with TRBJ1-2; 9 bases line up with TRBD1. Germline V lookup: CDR1 SGHRS, CDR2 YFSETQ. This CDR3 contains 15 residues. With 4 bases clipped from V and 8 bases from J, the junction kept 12 bases outside the gene matches. This CDR3 is CASSIGTGNVLGYTF. The CDR3, as DNA: TGCGCCAGCAGCATTGGGACAGGGAACGTCCTGGGCTACACCTTC.

The chain combines TRBV27 with TRBJ1-1; D might be TRBD1 (5 bases). With 8 bases removed from V and 0 bases from J, the gap between germline ends came to 10 bases. Germline values: CDR1 MNHEY, CDR2 SMNVEV (reference sequence). CDR3 size: 13 residues. The CDR3, as DNA: TGTGCCAGCTCCGGGGGTATGAACACTGAAGCTTTCTTT. It encodes CASSGGMNTEAFF.

This sequence joins TRBV19 and TRBJ2-3; 7 bases are shared with TRBD1. The J segment lost 5 bases and the V segment lost 5 bases, leaving 10 bases of the junction unmatched. This CDR3 is built from 15 residues. The germline CDR1 and CDR2 sequences are LNHDA and SQIVND (reference sequence). The CDR3 spells CASSSRTGWGDTQYF. The CDR3 DNA reads as TGTGCCAGTAGTTCGCGGACAGGTTGGGGAGATACGCAGTATTTT.

V is TRBV5-6 and J is TRBJ1-5; no firm D call. This CDR3 contains 12 residues. The V end was cut by 0 bases, the J end by 11 bases, with 9 bases between. The germline V gene encodes CDR1 SGHDT and CDR2 YYEEEE. The CDR3 DNA sequence: TGTGCCAGCAGCTTGGCTGGGAATTCCCAGCATTTT. Translation gives CASSLAGNSQHF. The full variable domain, rest sourced from reference TRBV5-6 and TRBJ1-5, is DAGVTQSPTHLIKTRGQQVTLRCSPKSGHDTVSWYQQALGQGPQFIFQYYEEEERQRGNFPDRFSGHQFPNYSSELNVNALLLGDSALYLCASSLAGNSQHFGDGTRLSIL.

The chain has TRBV5-1 and TRBJ2-7, with D perhaps matching TRBD1 or TRBD2 (5 bases each). Trimming left V 4 bases short and J 5 bases short, with 16 bases between. The CDR3 spans 14 residues. Germline V gene sequence: CDR1 SGHRS, CDR2 YFSETQ. The CDR3 DNA reads TGCGCCAGCAGCCAGGCTTGGATGGGGGACGAGCAGTACTTC. Translating it yields CASSQAWMGDEQYF.